These T cell receptor beta chains were read from a single sample in a study of blood T cell repertoires in COVID-19. Using immunoSEQ multiplex PCR, the repertoire was profiled, and TCRdb retains in-frame clones only, with some absent. The repertoire has about 100,000 clones, roughly 87% of them found once; the top ten carry about 7.4%. The sample consisted of peripheral blood. These TCRs come from a man in his thirties or forties in a cohort sampled during active COVID-19. Both conserved end residues are part of each CDR3. The order of the fields is J gene, D gene, V gene, clone size, CDR3 protein, CDR3 DNA. A D gene is named only where the DNA matches it firmly. Size tells how often a clone was seen (once, few, many) or the class of an expanded clone, and some rows leave it out.

>TRBJ1-1|TRBD1|TRBV27|.
CASSPGEDRDTEAFF
TGTGCCAGCAGTCCAGGTGAGGACAGGGACACTGAAGCTTTCTTT
>TRBJ2-5|TRBD2|TRBV2|.
CASSPLAGGQETQYF
TGTGCCAGCAGTCCGTTAGCGGGGGGCCAAGAGACCCAGTACTTC
>TRBJ1-4|.|TRBV3-1/TRBV3-2|.
CASSQDWQAVNEKLFF
TGTGCCAGCAGCCAAGATTGGCAGGCAGTTAATGAAAAACTGTTTTTT
>TRBJ2-3|.|TRBV7-9|.
CASSLVVGGPIDTQYF
TGTGCCAGCAGCTTAGTGGTGGGGGGGCCTATAGATACGCAGTATTTT
>TRBJ2-7|TRBD1|TRBV28|.
CASSRGTVEQYF
TGTGCCAGCAGTCGTGGGACAGTCGAGCAGTACTTC
>TRBJ2-1|TRBD2|TRBV10-3|.
CAIRELAGAYNEQFF
TGTGCCATCCGGGAACTAGCGGGGGCCTACAATGAGCAGTTCTTC
>TRBJ2-3|.|TRBV5-6|.
CASSPALQGLGFAQYF
TGTGCCAGCAGTCCGGCCCTTCAGGGGCTGGGTTTTGCGCAGTATTTT
>TRBJ2-7|.|TRBV10-3|.
CAIRQQGSNYEQYF
TGTGCCATCAGACAACAGGGATCTAACTACGAGCAGTACTTC
>TRBJ2-1|.|TRBV9|.
CASSVQTGRDNNEQFF
TGTGCCAGCAGCGTACAGACAGGTCGGGACAACAATGAGCAGTTCTTC
>TRBJ1-2|TRBD1|TRBV28|.
CASSHRGPDGYTF
TGTGCCAGCAGTCACAGGGGGCCAGATGGCTACACCTTC
>TRBJ1-1|.|TRBV12-5|.
CASGFNSHPRENTEAFF
TGTGCTAGTGGTTTTAACTCACACCCCAGGGAAAACACTGAAGCTTTCTTT
>TRBJ1-2|.|TRBV6-5|.
CASSQGIGGYTF
TGTGCCAGCTCGCAGGGTATAGGTGGCTACACCTTC
>TRBJ1-3|.|TRBV7-8|once
CASSVSEGNTIYF
TGTGCCAGTTCTGTCTCGGAGGGAAACACCATATATTTT
>TRBJ2-1|.|TRBV28|.
CASRGGSLYNEQFF
TGTGCCAGCAGGGGGGGTAGTCTTTACAATGAGCAGTTCTTC
>TRBJ2-4|.|TRBV2|.
CASRGRLAGNIQYF
TGTGCCAGCAGAGGGAGGCTAGCTGGAAACATTCAGTACTTC
>TRBJ2-7|.|TRBV7-2|.
CASSPRDKTYEQYF
TGTGCCAGCAGCCCCCGGGACAAGACCTACGAGCAGTACTTC
>TRBJ1-2|.|TRBV29-1|.
CSVEDGADSEDYGYTF
TGCAGCGTTGAAGATGGGGCGGACAGCGAAGACTATGGCTACACCTTC
>TRBJ1-3|.|TRBV9|.
CASSPRVEVSGNTIYF
TGTGCCAGCAGCCCCCGGGTTGAGGTCTCTGGAAACACCATATATTTT
>TRBJ2-1|.|TRBV11-3|.
CASSLDTTGSYNEQFF
TGTGCCAGCAGCTTAGACACGACAGGCTCCTACAATGAGCAGTTCTTC
>TRBJ2-2|TRBD2|TRBV2|.
CASKTSGGLDTGELFF
TGTGCCAGCAAGACTAGCGGGGGGCTAGACACCGGGGAGCTGTTTTTT
>TRBJ1-4|TRBD1|TRBV10-3|few
CAISESGTATNEKLFF
TGTGCCATCAGTGAGTCGGGGACAGCAACTAATGAAAAACTGTTTTTT
>TRBJ2-3|TRBD2|TRBV7-2|.
CASSPLLAGVWADTQYF
TGTGCCAGCAGCCCTCTACTAGCGGGGGTATGGGCAGATACGCAGTATTTT
>TRBJ1-1|TRBD1|TRBV7-9|.
CASSLVQGETEAFF
TGTGCCAGCAGCTTAGTCCAGGGGGAGACTGAAGCTTTCTTT
>TRBJ1-4|.|TRBV5-4|.
CASSPLPGVPNEKLFF
TGTGCCAGCAGCCCCCTCCCGGGGGTGCCTAATGAAAAACTGTTTTTT
>TRBJ2-1|.|TRBV19|.
CASSTVAVINNEQFF
TGTGCCAGTAGTACGGTAGCGGTAATAAACAATGAGCAGTTCTTC
>TRBJ2-5|TRBD1|TRBV14|few
CASSPTGEERTQYF
TGTGCCAGCAGCCCGACAGGGGAGGAACGGACCCAGTACTTC
>TRBJ2-2|TRBD1|TRBV5-1|.
CASSPDRDHGELFF
TGCGCCAGCAGCCCTGACAGGGATCACGGGGAGCTGTTTTTT
>TRBJ2-1|TRBD2|TRBV7-2|.
CASSLWVQAGGHNEQFF
TGTGCCAGCAGCTTATGGGTCCAAGCGGGGGGCCACAATGAGCAGTTCTTC
>TRBJ1-4|.|TRBV29-1|.
CSGKETNEKLFF
TGCAGCGGAAAGGAGACTAATGAAAAACTGTTTTTT
>TRBJ1-1|TRBD1|TRBV7-2|.
CASSLAGQGLENTEAFF
TGTGCCAGCAGCTTAGCGGGACAGGGTCTGGAGAACACTGAAGCTTTCTTT
>TRBJ2-7|TRBD1|TRBV19|.
CASSQGAGYEQYF
TGTGCCAGCTCACAGGGGGCGGGGTACGAGCAGTACTTC
>TRBJ2-7|.|TRBV10-3|.
CAISESPGVAYEQYF
TGTGCCATCAGTGAGTCACCGGGAGTGGCGTACGAGCAGTACTTC
>TRBJ2-2|TRBD1|TRBV3-1/TRBV3-2|.
CASSQRAGQGAGGELFF
TGTGCCAGCAGCCAAAGGGCAGGACAGGGGGCCGGCGGGGAGCTGTTTTTT
>TRBJ1-1|.|TRBV12-3/TRBV12-4|.
CASSLRGRLEAFF
TGTGCCAGCAGTTTAAGGGGCCGGCTGGAAGCTTTCTTT
>TRBJ2-7|.|TRBV2|.
CASSSQGSSYEQYF
TGTGCCAGCAGTTCCCAGGGTAGCTCCTACGAGCAGTACTTC
>TRBJ1-1|.|TRBV4-1|.
CASSQDRSTEAFF
TGCGCCAGCAGCCAAGATCGCAGCACTGAAGCTTTCTTT
>TRBJ2-3|.|TRBV7-2|.
CASSSGPGGYTDTQYF
TGTGCCAGCAGCTCCGGACCCGGCGGGTACACAGATACGCAGTATTTT
>TRBJ1-5|TRBD1|TRBV19|.
CASSIGSGQGLHQPQHF
TGTGCCAGTAGTATCGGGTCAGGACAGGGGTTGCATCAGCCCCAGCATTTT
>TRBJ1-4|.|TRBV5-6|few
CASSFGGLGEKLFF
TGTGCCAGCAGCTTTGGGGGACTCGGTGAAAAACTGTTTTTT
>TRBJ1-5|TRBD1|TRBV6-5|.
CASRGQLNQPQHF
TGTGCCAGCAGGGGACAGCTTAATCAGCCCCAGCATTTT
>TRBJ2-1|TRBD2|TRBV6-4|.
CASSEKSSGGYNEQFF
TGTGCCAGCAGTGAAAAGTCTAGCGGGGGATACAATGAGCAGTTCTTC
>TRBJ2-5|TRBD2|TRBV6-6|.
CASSLAGGPWETQYF
TGTGCCAGCAGTCTAGCGGGGGGGCCGTGGGAGACCCAGTACTTC
>TRBJ1-2|TRBD1|TRBV30|.
CAWSLGQGNGYTF
TGTGCCTGGAGTCTCGGACAGGGAAATGGCTACACCTTC
>TRBJ2-7|.|TRBV4-3|once
CASSPQPSYEQYF
TGCGCCAGCAGCCCACAGCCATCCTACGAGCAGTACTTC
>TRBJ2-3|.|TRBV5-1|.
CASRPDSFTDTQYF
TGCGCCAGCAGACCCGACAGCTTCACAGATACGCAGTATTTT
>TRBJ2-5|TRBD2|TRBV11-3|.
CASSPVGVAGTQYF
TGTGCCAGCTCCCCGGTCGGGGTAGCGGGGACCCAGTACTTC
>TRBJ2-1|.|TRBV7-2|few
CASSSDSGLVEQFF
TGTGCCAGCAGCTCCGATAGCGGCCTGGTGGAGCAGTTCTTC
>TRBJ1-1|.|TRBV7-8|.
CASSLAVSMNTEAFF
TGTGCCAGCAGCTTAGCTGTGTCCATGAACACTGAAGCTTTCTTT
>TRBJ2-5|TRBD1|TRBV28|.
CASSFFSFVHGDRGRETQYF
TGTGCCAGCAGTTTCTTCTCCTTTGTTCATGGGGACAGGGGCCGAGAGACCCAGTACTTC
>TRBJ1-6|.|TRBV7-6|few
CASSLREGDHSPLHF
TGTGCCAGCAGCTTACGGGAGGGAGATCATTCACCCCTCCACTTT
>TRBJ1-5|.|TRBV21-1|.
CASSTQGARGQPQHF
TGTGCCAGCAGCACACAGGGGGCTCGCGGTCAGCCCCAGCATTTT